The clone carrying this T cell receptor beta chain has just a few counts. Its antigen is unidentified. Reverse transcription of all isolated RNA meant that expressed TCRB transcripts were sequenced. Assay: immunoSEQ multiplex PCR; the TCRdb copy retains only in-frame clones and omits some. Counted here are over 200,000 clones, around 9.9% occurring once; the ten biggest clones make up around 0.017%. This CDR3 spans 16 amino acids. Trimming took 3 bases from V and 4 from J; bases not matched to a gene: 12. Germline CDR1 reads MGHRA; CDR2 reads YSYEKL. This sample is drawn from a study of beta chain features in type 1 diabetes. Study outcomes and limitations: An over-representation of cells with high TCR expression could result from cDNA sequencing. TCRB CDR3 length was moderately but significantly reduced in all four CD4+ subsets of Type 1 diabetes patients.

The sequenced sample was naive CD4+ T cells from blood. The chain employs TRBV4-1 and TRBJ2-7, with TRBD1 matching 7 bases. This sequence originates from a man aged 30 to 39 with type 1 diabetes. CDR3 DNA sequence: TGCGCCAGCAGCCATCAAATTGGGACAGAGGGTTACGAGCAGTACTTC. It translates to CASSHQIGTEGYEQYF.